This T cell receptor beta chain stems from a study of blood T cell repertoires in COVID-19. Study summary: The origin of the acute and convalescent COVID-19 samples was the United States, Italy and Spain. PBMCs, B-cell-depleted T cells, or T cells were the source of the cDNA or gDNA that made up the material.

The CDR3 contains 13 residues. Trimming removed 2 bases from V and 7 bases from J, with 11 bases in between. As processed by the authors: It was from reference gene primer amplification that nucleated cell counts were estimated. Profiled with immunoSEQ multiplex PCR; TCRdb holds only in-frame clones, not every one. V and J calls and clone size follow that table, whereas D and trimming were derived from the DNA. The data hold a few hundred thousand clones, with 80% to 90% observed a single time. The sample consisted of peripheral blood. This receptor was taken from a man in his fifties with acute or convalescent COVID-19. V gene TRBV12-3 or TRBV12-4 combines with J gene TRBJ1-2; tentative D call: TRBD1 (5 bases). Here the CDR3 reads CASSLRGKLGYTF. In DNA, the CDR3 is TGTGCCAGCAGTTTACGGGGGAAGCTTGGCTACACCTTC.